This T cell receptor (beta chain) was documented in a study of patients and donors after allogeneic stem cell transplantation. TCRdb itself ran the RT-PCR reads through MiXCR, one entry per CDR3 protein. The sample has 800,000 to 1,000,000 distinct CDR3 sequences, roughly 17% seen once. This CDR3 is built from 14 residues. Trimming took off 6 bases at V and 1 base at J, with 12 bases between the two ends. The germline V gene has CDR1 SGHRS and CDR2 YFSETQ. This clonotype was recorded a few times. Sequenced input: blood, either unsorted or a sorted T cell fraction (not recorded which). This receptor was taken from a human donor who was either an allogeneic HSCT recipient or a stem cell or donor lymphocyte infusion donor (not recorded which). It is not recorded whose cells these are; they may come from a transplant donor. This rearrangement joins TRBV5-1 to TRBJ2-3; D might be TRBD2 (6 bases). The CDR3 sequence is CASTIAERTDTQYF. The CDR3, as DNA: TGCGCCAGCACGATAGCGGAGCGCACAGATACGCAGTATTTT.